A selection of T cell receptor beta chains follows, all from one sample in a study of T cell clusters in autoimmune cytopenias. TCRdb re-called the multiplex PCR reads; every CDR3 protein appears as one record, without DNA. This sample's clone table lists 6,000 to 8,500 distinct CDR3 sequences. The sample consisted of peripheral blood. All receptors come from a human donor with an autoimmune cytopenia or autoimmune hepatitis (not recorded which). The CDR3 runs from the conserved cysteine through the conserved F or W. Only part of the rows carry a size: once, few, many, or a class if the clone is expanded.

clone size	V gene	J gene	CDR3 protein
medium-sized	TRBV29-1	TRBJ2-7	CSGLWGVHEQYF
NA	TRBV6-5	TRBJ2-7	CASSTSGGAYEQYF
NA	TRBV19	TRBJ2-5	CASNKDREETQYF
medium-sized	TRBV29-1	TRBJ2-7	CSVTSAGDGYEQYF
NA	TRBV27	TRBJ2-2	CASSLFGLAGPNTGELFF
NA	TRBV6-5	TRBJ1-1	CATSDLLTGENTEAFF
NA	TRBV6-2/TRBV6-3	TRBJ2-7	CASREPGTVYEQYF
medium-sized	TRBV6-2/TRBV6-3	TRBJ2-3	CASSSRQVYDTQYF
NA	TRBV18	TRBJ1-4	CASSPGQSNEKLFF
NA	TRBV5-4	TRBJ2-2	CASSTRTSGRNTGELFF
NA	TRBV12-3/TRBV12-4	TRBJ2-2	CASWGAGGPNTGELFF
medium-sized	TRBV6-6	TRBJ2-2	CASSYRGRVNTGELFF
medium-sized	TRBV29-1	TRBJ2-1	CSVPSQAYPYNEQFF
NA	TRBV20-1	TRBJ2-1	CSANDLVSYNEQFF
NA	TRBV5-4	TRBJ2-7	CASGLAGVEQYF
NA	TRBV19	TRBJ1-1	CASSTDSRTEAFF
NA	TRBV6-6	TRBJ2-3	CASSAVPDTQYF
large	TRBV6-5	TRBJ2-1	CASRPTSGRAYGEQFF
NA	TRBV5-6	TRBJ2-3	CASSQGGTSRTDTQYF
NA	TRBV5-4	TRBJ2-5	CASSLVGTTQETQYF
NA	TRBV18	TRBJ2-2	CASGSGRDTGELFF
medium-sized	TRBV11-1	TRBJ2-1	CASSWRTVAQQFF
medium-sized	TRBV29-1	TRBJ2-5	CSVEDGSRQETQYF
NA	TRBV12-3/TRBV12-4	TRBJ1-2	CASSTSMGGNYGYTF
NA	TRBV6-6	TRBJ2-1	CASAAGGPSYNEQFF
medium-sized	TRBV19	TRBJ2-7	CASTGRDYEQYF
NA	TRBV12-3/TRBV12-4	TRBJ2-1	CASSLGFGQQISYNEQFF
NA	TRBV5-6	TRBJ2-2	CASRGPGLAMSGELFF
NA	TRBV6-2/TRBV6-3	TRBJ1-1	CASSWDSGTEAFF
NA	TRBV6-6	TRBJ2-1	CASSYSQGSSYNEQFF
NA	TRBV5-1	TRBJ2-7	CASSSTSGVSYEQYF
NA	TRBV30	TRBJ1-2	CAWSVYGTDYNYGYTF
NA	TRBV13	TRBJ1-1	CASSESILQGTEAFF
NA	TRBV6-5	TRBJ2-2	CATSGGLGFGGELFF
medium-sized	TRBV5-5	TRBJ2-7	CASTHMDRETYEQYF
NA	TRBV30	TRBJ1-1	CAWSKGEAEAFF
medium-sized	TRBV29-1	TRBJ1-2	CSVPGGGNGYTF
NA	TRBV29-1	TRBJ2-2	CSVENRGAGELFF
medium-sized	TRBV30	TRBJ2-5	CAHRRALQETQYF
NA	TRBV5-6	TRBJ2-1	CASSNNRGSYNEQFF
NA	TRBV6-1	TRBJ2-7	CASRALAGGREQYF
NA	TRBV27	TRBJ1-4	CASSRQGTNEKLFF
NA	TRBV27	TRBJ1-5	CASSLATDQPQHF
NA	TRBV5-6	TRBJ2-4	CASSLSMGGGPVNIQYF
NA	TRBV11-1	TRBJ1-6	CASSVLPDYNSPLHF
NA	TRBV18	TRBJ2-1	CASSPPVAGSYNEQFF
medium-sized	TRBV5-5	TRBJ2-1	CASSSGLAEYNEQFF
NA	TRBV27	TRBJ2-7	CASSSTGGGWYEQYF
medium-sized	TRBV5-6	TRBJ2-1	CASSRRLALNEQFF
medium-sized	TRBV27	TRBJ2-3	CASSGFGTDTQYF
NA	TRBV12-3/TRBV12-4	TRBJ2-2	CASNPTGGQTGELFF
NA	TRBV10-3	TRBJ2-3	CASTGGTPPDTQYF
NA	TRBV14	TRBJ2-3	CASSQNRADTQYF
NA	TRBV27	TRBJ1-2	CASSTRLNYGYTF
NA	TRBV7-9	TRBJ2-4	CASSVDRGANIQYF
NA	TRBV5-1	TRBJ2-1	CASSFGDRTLNEQFF
NA	TRBV5-1	TRBJ2-5	CASSNDGTGMAQYF
NA	TRBV12-3/TRBV12-4	TRBJ1-1	CASRTGEVNTEAFF
NA	TRBV27	TRBJ2-3	CASSPLGGGARADTQYF
NA	TRBV6-5	TRBJ2-7	CASSSDTWGSEQYF